The clone carrying this T cell receptor beta chain was observed a few times. The target antigen is unknown. The TCR alpha and TCR beta cDNA libraries, bearing sample barcodes and UMIs, were generated by 5'RACE using constant-segment primers. TCRdb ran MiXCR on the 5' RACE reads and lists one entry per CDR3 protein. The sample yields about 360,000 distinct CDR3 sequences, roughly 13% seen once. The data originate from a study of T-cell memory formation after mild COVID-19. Whole-study context: TCR clusters showed largely donor specificity.

The CDR3 extends over 15 amino acids. Trimming removed 1 base at V and 5 bases at J, with 9 bases between. Germline values: CDR1 SGHVS, CDR2 FNYEAQ. The study, taken as a whole, reports: Clones that shrank (day 15 to 85) were balanced CD4/CD8, whereas later expanders leaned CD4+. The main location of contracting CD4+ clones was CM and EM, and that of contracting CD8+ clones was EMRA.

The sequenced sample consisted of PBMCs or a T cell subset sorted from them (not recorded which). The TCR originated in a man between 18 and 35 years old who had mild COVID-19 (a few samples of this study predate the infection). Cell type and time point are not known. The chain uses TRBV7-6 and TRBJ1-6; D is ambiguous. The CDR3 loop reads CASSLGPVNNSPLHF. Written as DNA, the CDR3 is TGTGCCAGCAGCTTAGGACCCGTTAATAATTCACCCCTCCACTTT.